The next 29 T cell receptor beta chains were all read from a single sample in a study of CD4 T cell repertoires in COVID-19. Profiling relied on immunoSEQ multiplex PCR, and the TCRdb table lists in-frame clones only, not all of them. The sample has 65,000 to 95,000 clones, approximately 83% seen once. This material consisted of CD4+ T cells from peripheral blood, taken after recovery from COVID-19. The receptors were gathered from a human donor who had COVID-19.

Here the CDR3 reads CASSLDRGGGELFF. CDR3 in DNA: TGCGCCAGCAGTCTAGATCGGGGGGGCGGGGAGCTGTTTTTT. The chain is built from TRBV4-1 and TRBJ2-2, with TRBD2 identical over 8 bases. CDR3 length equals 14 residues. The junction had 7 bases not matched to a gene; V was cut back by 6 bases and J by 7 bases. CDR1 and CDR2 from the germline V gene are MGHRA and YSYEKL.

The genes are TRBV6-6 and TRBJ2-5; no clear D gene. V was cut by 8 bases and J by 7 bases, with 17 bases left in between. Germline-derived CDR1 and CDR2 are MNHNY and SVGAGI (reference sequence). There are 13 residues in the CDR3. The CDR3: CASEIVRPGTQYF. The CDR3 DNA reads as TGTGCCAGCGAAATAGTACGACCAGGGACCCAGTACTTC.

Only one count was recorded for this clone. The J gene is TRBJ2-7, the V gene TRBV10-3; D ambiguous. Germline CDR1 is ENHRY and CDR2 is SYGVKD. The CDR3 runs 11 residues. Trimming cost V 10 bases and J 6 bases, with 13 bases left between them. CDR3 sequence (DNA): TGTGCCACCCTAAGCAGCTCCGAGCAGTACTTC. Translated: CATLSSSEQYF.

V and J are TRBV30 and TRBJ1-1; 7 bases line up with TRBD1. The V gene's germline CDR1 is GTSNPN and CDR2 SVGIG (reference sequence). This CDR3 contains 10 residues. With V trimmed by 3 bases and J by 8 bases, 0 bases remained unmatched. The DNA for the CDR3 is TGTGCCTGGAGGGACAGGGAAGCTTTCTTT. It yields the protein CAWRDREAFF.

This chain uses TRBV19 with TRBJ1-6; D remains ambiguous. The germline V gene encodes CDR1 LNHDA and CDR2 SQIVND (reference sequence). Trimming removed 3 bases from V and 4 bases from J, with 7 bases in between. The CDR3 is 14 residues long. The CDR3 bases are TGTGCCAGTAGTATGATGGGGTATAATTCACCCCTCCACTTT. Translation gives CASSMMGYNSPLHF.

The chain uses TRBV7-8 and TRBJ2-7; no clear D gene. The V gene's germline CDR1 is SGHVS and CDR2 FQNEAQ. V lost 1 base and J lost 0, with 10 bases in between. The CDR3 is 15 amino acids. The CDR3 DNA follows: TGTGCCAGCAGCTTAGGAAGAAGGGTCTCCTACGAGCAGTACTTC. It translates to CASSLGRRVSYEQYF.

About this clone itself: The sample has other DNA sequences that encode this CDR3 too. The CDR3 reads CASSPPPGTDTQYF. In DNA form, the CDR3 reads TGTGCCAGCAGTCCGCCTCCGGGCACAGATACGCAGTATTTT. The chain uses TRBV11-1 and TRBJ2-3; D ambiguous. This CDR3 spans 14 amino acids. Germline V lookup: CDR1 SGHAT, CDR2 FQDESV (reference sequence). V was clipped by 6 bases and J by 1 base, with 11 bases between them.

This clone was observed a handful of times. The chain recombines TRBV4-1 with TRBJ2-7; TRBD1 matches 11 bases. The CDR3 is 15 amino acids. CDR1 is MGHRA, CDR2 YSYEKL, per germline. V shed 8 bases and J 7 bases; nucleotides not matched to a gene: 13. The chain's CDR3 is CASGSRRDRGSEQYF. Written as DNA, the CDR3 is TGCGCCAGCGGATCCCGCCGGGACAGGGGGAGTGAGCAGTACTTC.

The V call is TRBV2, the J call TRBJ1-4; no clear D gene. The CDR3 spans 12 residues. V lost 6 bases and J lost 8, with 10 bases in between. The germline V gene has CDR1 SNHLY and CDR2 FYNNEI. The CDR3 protein is CASRPGFEKLFF. DNA of the CDR3: TGTGCCAGCAGGCCGGGATTCGAAAAACTGTTTTTT.

This clone occurred a few times. The chain combines TRBV20-1 with TRBJ2-7; D remains ambiguous. The V end lost 4 bases, the J end lost 6 bases, and 10 bases lay between the germline ends. Germline CDR1 DFQATT, CDR2 SNEGSKA (reference sequence). This CDR3 spans 11 amino acids. The CDR3 sequence: CSANSFPEQYF. DNA of the CDR3: TGCAGTGCTAACTCATTCCCCGAGCAGTACTTC.

This rearrangement joins TRBV2 to TRBJ1-2; D not certain. The CDR3 covers 15 residues. Germline lookup yields CDR1 SNHLY and CDR2 FYNNEI. Between the trimmed V and J ends, which lost 1 base and 4 bases, there was a span of 13 bases. The DNA for the CDR3 is TGTGCCAGCAGTGAAGAGATCTCCCTAGGCTATGGCTACACCTTC. Translating gives CASSEEISLGYGYTF.

The genes are TRBV19 and TRBJ2-4; D not certain. With 8 bases removed from V and 7 bases from J, the gap between germline ends came to 12 bases. The CDR3 length is 12 residues. Germline loops: CDR1 LNHDA, CDR2 SQIVND (reference sequence). The CDR3 nucleotides are TGTGCCAGTGGGGTGAGTGGGAACATTCAGTACTTC. This codes for CASGVSGNIQYF.

The chain recombines TRBV5-8 with TRBJ1-3; possible D gene TRBD1, 5 bases. The germline V gene has CDR1 SGHTS and CDR2 YDEGEE. V was shortened by 4 bases and J by 7 bases, with 18 bases between the two germline ends. The CDR3 sequence is 15 residues long. CDR3 residues: CASSARDFGGNTIYF. The CDR3 region has the DNA TGTGCCAGCAGCGCCCGGGACTTCGGGGGGAACACCATATATTTT.

The J gene is TRBJ2-7, the V gene TRBV4-1, with D perhaps TRBD1 (6 bases). Germline values: CDR1 MGHRA, CDR2 YSYEKL. V shed 0 bases and J shed 7 bases, with 19 bases lying between them. The CDR3 runs to 16 residues. In nucleotides, the CDR3 is TGCGCCAGCAGCCAAGATCCGCCAAGGGGGTTCCGGGAGCAGTACTTC. This translates into CASSQDPPRGFREQYF.

The V gene is TRBV7-9, the J gene TRBJ2-7; D unclear. Per germline, CDR1 SEHNR and CDR2 FQNEAQ (reference sequence). V was trimmed by 4 bases and J by 4 bases, leaving 14 bases between them. The CDR3 totals 14 residues. The chain's CDR3 is CASSSLRGAYEQYF. In nucleotides, the CDR3 is TGTGCCAGCAGCTCTCTTAGAGGTGCATACGAGCAGTACTTC.

The chain links TRBV11-1 to TRBJ2-2; 7 bases are a match to TRBD2. This CDR3 contains 13 residues. J lost 7 bases, V lost 7 bases, and 6 bases had no gene match. Germline-derived CDR1 and CDR2 are SGHAT and FQDESV (reference sequence). The CDR3 is CASTTGGFGELFF. CDR3 in DNA: TGTGCCAGCACCACGGGAGGATTCGGGGAGCTGTTTTTT.

J is TRBJ2-2 and V is TRBV5-1; TRBD2 agrees at 14 bases. The V segment lost 5 bases and the J segment 6 bases; nucleotides outside the gene matches: 6. CDR3 length equals 16 residues. Germline V gives CDR1 SGHRS, CDR2 YFSETQ. The CDR3 DNA reads as TGCGCCAGCAGATCCGGGACTAGCGGGAGTGCCGGGGAGCTGTTTTTT. This sequence encodes CASRSGTSGSAGELFF.

This rearrangement joins TRBV5-1 to TRBJ1-2; 7 bases match TRBD1. The germline V gene encodes CDR1 SGHRS and CDR2 YFSETQ. J gave up 5 bases and V 3 bases, and 7 bases lay outside the gene matches. The CDR3 contains 14 residues. CDR3 sequence: CASSSPGQMYGYTF. The CDR3 DNA sequence: TGCGCCAGCAGCTCACCGGGACAGATGTATGGCTACACCTTC.

This clone was seen once. The rearrangement uses TRBV2 and TRBJ2-5; D is possibly TRBD2 (6 bases). The germline V gene encodes CDR1 SNHLY and CDR2 FYNNEI. Trimming removed 9 bases from V and 5 bases from J, with 10 bases in between. This CDR3 has 11 residues. DNA for the CDR3: TGTGCCAGTCCTGGGGGGGAGACCCAGTACTTC. Translation gives CASPGGETQYF.

The rearrangement joins TRBV29-1 to TRBJ1-1; D is unresolved. The CDR3 runs to 14 residues. CDR1 SQVTM and CDR2 ANQGSEA come from the germline V gene. V lost 4 bases to trimming and J lost 1 base, with 13 bases between them. CDR3 amino acids: CSVGPPGTNTEAFF. CDR3 DNA sequence: TGCAGCGTTGGGCCTCCAGGTACGAACACTGAAGCTTTCTTT.

J is TRBJ2-7 and V is TRBV5-4; D tentatively reads TRBD1 or TRBD2 (6 bases each). V gave up 7 bases and J gave up 5 bases, with 16 bases separating them. The CDR3 is 13 amino acids. Germline assignment: CDR1 SGHNT and CDR2 YYREEE (reference sequence). Here the CDR3 DNA reads TGTGCCAGCTGGCACGGGGGCGGGAACGAGCAGTACTTC. This encodes CASWHGGGNEQYF.

The chain recombines TRBV10-1 with TRBJ1-1; 7 bases fit TRBD1. This CDR3 spans 16 amino acids. Germline V gene sequence: CDR1 WNHNN, CDR2 SYGVQD (reference sequence). CDR3 nucleotide sequence: TGCGCTGATACGGGACAGAAACTTATCATGAACACTGAAGCTTTCTTT. Translation: CADTGQKLIMNTEAFF.

V gene TRBV19 combines with J gene TRBJ2-5; D uncertain. Germline V lookup: CDR1 LNHDA, CDR2 SQIVND (reference sequence). This CDR3 has 14 amino acids. With 2 bases removed from V and 2 bases from J, the gap between germline ends came to 9 bases. The CDR3: CASSISGQQETQYF. In DNA, the CDR3 is TGTGCCAGTAGTATATCTGGGCAGCAAGAGACCCAGTACTTC.

The rearrangement joins TRBV5-1 to TRBJ2-5, with TRBD2 matching over 8 bases. The germline gives CDR1 SGHRS, CDR2 YFSETQ. The J segment lost 0 bases and the V segment lost 0 bases, leaving 4 bases of the junction unmatched. This CDR3 contains 16 residues. CDR3 loop: CASSLAVRGDQETQYF. In DNA, the CDR3 is TGCGCCAGCAGCTTGGCGGTGCGGGGGGACCAAGAGACCCAGTACTTC.

This clone turned up a few times. CDR3 DNA: TGTGCCAGCAGCGACAGGCGATCAACAGATACGCAGTATTTT. This encodes CASSDRRSTDTQYF. This rearrangement joins TRBV6-5 to TRBJ2-3; possible D gene TRBD1, 6 bases. Germline V gene lookup returns CDR1 MNHEY and CDR2 SVGAGI. The CDR3 covers 14 residues. V shed 6 bases and J shed 3 bases, with 13 bases lying between them.

The chain carries TRBV21-1 and TRBJ2-3; the D call TRBD2 from the table was never checked on the DNA. TRBV21-1 is reported as a pseudogene. This CDR3 contains 13 residues. CDR3 coding DNA: TGTGCCAGCAGCAAACGGGTCACAGATACGCAGTATTTT. This encodes CASSKRVTDTQYF.

CDR3 protein: CASKALAGQETQYF. The CDR3 region has the DNA TGTGCCAGCAAGGCTCTAGCGGGTCAAGAGACCCAGTACTTC. This sequence joins TRBV6-5 and TRBJ2-5, with 8 nucleotides matching TRBD2. The V and J ends lost 7 bases and 2 bases, in that order; junction bases with no gene match: 6. Germline V lookup: CDR1 MNHEY, CDR2 SVGAGI. The CDR3 length is 14 residues.

The chain carries TRBV30 and TRBJ2-3; 9 nucleotides match TRBD2. This CDR3 has 12 residues. Germline trimming cut 7 bases from V and 7 bases from J; bases unmatched to any gene: 6. Germline V CDR1 and CDR2: GTSNPN, SVGIG (reference sequence). The CDR3 DNA is TGTGCCTCCCTAGCGGGGCGGAATACGCAGTATTTT. Encoded protein: CASLAGRNTQYF.

This chain links TRBV27 with TRBJ1-6, with a possible D match to TRBD1 (5 bases). The CDR3 totals 15 residues. The V gene's germline CDR1 is MNHEY and CDR2 SMNVEV (reference sequence). Trimming removed 8 bases at V and 8 bases at J, with 19 bases between. The CDR3 spells CASSSTGTVDSPLHF. The CDR3 DNA follows: TGTGCCAGCTCGTCCACCGGGACGGTGGATTCACCCCTCCACTTT.